This T cell receptor beta chain appears in the sequencing data of a study of T-cell memory formation after mild COVID-19. Study background: TCR clustering was largely donor specific. General study points: Shrinking CD4+ clones were chiefly CM and EM; CD8+ ones were chiefly EMRA.

This clonotype was picked up a small number of times. No antigen is known for it. Libraries for TCRalpha and TCRbeta carried sample barcodes and unique molecular identifiers via 5'RACE. MiXCR, applied by TCRdb to the 5' RACE reads, yields one record per CDR3 protein. The table includes roughly 180,000 distinct CDR3 sequences, 18% detected once. From germline, CDR1 is MDHEN and CDR2 SYDVKM. The CDR3 loop spans 15 amino acids. V lost 7 bases and J lost 11, with 26 bases in between. The chain joins TRBV28 to TRBJ1-1; D gene uncertain. Sequenced material: PBMCs or a T cell subset sorted from them (not recorded which). This TCR derives from a man aged 18-30 years who had mild COVID-19 (a few samples of this study predate the infection). Cell type and time point are not known. The CDR3 reads CASNELNLSEGGAFF. CDR3 nucleotides: TGTGCCAGCAACGAACTCAACCTCAGCGAGGGAGGCGCTTTCTTT.